These 9 T cell receptor beta chains were sequenced from one sample in a study of T cell responses to AZD1222 COVID-19 vaccine. TCRdb's table, derived via immunoSEQ multiplex PCR, lists solely in-frame clones and lacks some. The table includes 80,000 to 95,000 clones, around 90% detected once. The material was peripheral blood, obtained on day 0 of AZD1222 vaccination. Every receptor here comes from an adult in good health.

The chain employs TRBV13 and TRBJ2-7; weak D call: TRBD1 (6 bases). The CDR3 runs 15 residues. V gave up 4 bases and J gave up 1 base, with 14 bases separating them. From germline, CDR1 is PRHDT and CDR2 FYEKMQ (reference sequence). The CDR3 DNA is TGTGCCAGCAGCTCCCAAACCGGACAGTCCTACGAGCAGTACTTC. Amino acid sequence: CASSSQTGQSYEQYF.

The genes are TRBV10-3 and TRBJ1-1, with no clear D. Per germline, CDR1 ENHRY and CDR2 SYGVKD. Between the trimmed V and J ends, which lost 6 bases and 4 bases, there was a span of 12 bases. The CDR3 contains 13 residues. The CDR3 bases are TGTGCCATCAGCCGAGAAGTTAGCACTGAAGCTTTCTTT. As protein: CAISREVSTEAFF.

The chain uses TRBV3-1 (or the pseudogene TRBV3-2) and TRBJ1-2, with TRBD1 as a possible D gene (5 bases). The germline V gene has CDR1 LGHDT and CDR2 YNNKEL (reference sequence). Trimming shortened V by 1 base and J by 6 bases, and 15 bases separated the two germline ends. The CDR3 extends over 15 amino acids. In nucleotides, the CDR3 is TGTGCCAGCAGCCAAGCCGGGGGAGTGGGACATGGCTACACCTTC. This encodes CASSQAGGVGHGYTF.

The chain recombines TRBV29-1 with TRBJ1-5, with unresolved D. The V gene lost 0 bases and the J gene lost 4 bases, with 1 base spanning the gap. This CDR3 is 11 amino acids long. Per germline, CDR1 SQVTM and CDR2 ANQGSEA. CDR3 nucleotides: TGCAGCGTTGAAGATAATCAGCCCCAGCATTTT. It translates to CSVEDNQPQHF.

The CDR3 bases are TGCGCCAGCAGCCAACCCCCGGTGTTGAACACTGAAGCTTTCTTT. This gives the protein CASSQPPVLNTEAFF. The gene calls are TRBV4-1 and TRBJ1-1; unclear D gene. Trimming left V 2 bases short and J 0 bases short, with 10 bases between. The germline CDR1 and CDR2 sequences are MGHRA and YSYEKL. The CDR3 is 15 amino acids.

The chain recombines TRBV7-2 with TRBJ1-4; perhaps TRBD1 as D (6 bases). The CDR3 contains 15 residues. The V gene lost 5 bases and the J gene lost 5 bases, with 15 bases spanning the gap. Germline CDR1 and CDR2: SGHTA and FQGNSA. CDR3 in DNA: TGTGCCAGCAGCGATATTGACAGGATAAATGAAAAACTGTTTTTT. Translated: CASSDIDRINEKLFF.

The CDR3 bases are TGTGCCAGCAGTTACAGCTGGGGGGATTCCGAGCAGTACTTC. As protein: CASSYSWGDSEQYF. This rearrangement joins TRBV6-6 to TRBJ2-7, with D possibly being TRBD2 (6 bases). The CDR3 has 14 amino acids. Germline-derived CDR1 and CDR2 are MNHNY and SVGAGI (reference sequence). V lost 2 bases and J lost 6, with 14 bases in between.

V usage is TRBV7-3 and J usage is TRBJ1-1, with a weak D call TRBD1 (6 bases). CDR3 length: 13 amino acids. Trimming took off 2 bases at V and 7 bases at J, with 11 bases between the two ends. Germline loops: CDR1 SGHTA, CDR2 FQGTGA. The CDR3 loop reads CASSLYGGLEAFF. The CDR3 nucleotides are TGTGCCAGCAGCTTATACGGGGGGCTTGAAGCTTTCTTT. Based on the CDR3 plus reference TRBV7-3 and TRBJ1-1, the full variable domain is GAGVSQTPSNKVTEKGKYVELRCDPISGHTALYWYRQSLGQGPEFLIYFQGTGAADDSGLPNDRFFAVRPEGSVSTLKIQRTERGDSAVYLCASSLYGGLEAFFGQGTRLTVV.

The rearrangement links TRBV27 to TRBJ2-3; TRBD2 is a possible D gene (6 bases). Germline CDR1 MNHEY, CDR2 SMNVEV (reference sequence). The CDR3 sequence is 14 residues long. Deletions cut 3 bases from V and 1 base from J, with 8 bases between. The CDR3 DNA follows: TGTGCCAGCAGTTTTGCTAGCGGCACAGATACGCAGTATTTT. It yields the protein CASSFASGTDTQYF.